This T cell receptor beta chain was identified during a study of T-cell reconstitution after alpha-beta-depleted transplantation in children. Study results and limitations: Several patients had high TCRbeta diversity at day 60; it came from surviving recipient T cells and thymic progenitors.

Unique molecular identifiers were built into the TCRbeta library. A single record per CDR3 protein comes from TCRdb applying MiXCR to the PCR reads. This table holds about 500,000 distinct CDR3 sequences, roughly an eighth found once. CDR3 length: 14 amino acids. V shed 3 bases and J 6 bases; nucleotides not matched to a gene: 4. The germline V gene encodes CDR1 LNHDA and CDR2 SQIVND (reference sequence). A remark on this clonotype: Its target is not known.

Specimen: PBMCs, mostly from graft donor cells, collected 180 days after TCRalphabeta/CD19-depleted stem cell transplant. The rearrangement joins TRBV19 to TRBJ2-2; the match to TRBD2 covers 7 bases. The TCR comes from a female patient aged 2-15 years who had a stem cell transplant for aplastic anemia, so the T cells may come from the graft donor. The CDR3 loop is CASSIREAPGELFF. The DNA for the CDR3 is TGTGCCAGTAGTATTCGGGAGGCCCCCGGGGAGCTGTTTTTT.